These 31 T cell receptor beta chains were sequenced from one sample in a study of OX40 agonist ivuxolimab in advanced cancers. The repertoire was sequenced with immunoSEQ multiplex PCR; TCRdb's copy has only in-frame clones and lacks some. In the table there are some 70,000 clones, 75% to 85% of which are singletons. This sample comprised CD4+ or CD8+ T cells sorted from blood, obtained in a trial of the OX40 agonist ivuxolimab. These receptor sequences come from an adult with an advanced solid tumor such as melanoma, head and neck, liver or kidney cancer.

The chain joins TRBV7-2 to TRBJ2-7; 9 bases are a match to TRBD1. There are 17 residues in the CDR3. The trim removed 5 bases at V and 6 bases at J, leaving 17 bases unmatched. The V gene's germline CDR1 is SGHTA and CDR2 FQGNSA. CDR3 nucleotides: TGTGCCAGCAGCCTCCTCACCGGGACAGGGTTTGTAGGCGAGCAGTACTTC. Translated: CASSLLTGTGFVGEQYF.

The chain uses TRBV11-2 and TRBJ1-3; 11 nucleotides agree with TRBD1. The CDR3 runs to 16 residues. Losses at the gene ends were 2 bases for V and 3 bases for J; bases not matched to a gene: 3. Germline CDR1 SGHAT, CDR2 FQNNGV. The CDR3 is CASSLMGQGVGNTIYF. CDR3 coding DNA: TGTGCCAGCAGCTTAATGGGACAGGGGGTTGGAAACACCATATATTTT.

The chain combines TRBV5-5 with TRBJ1-4; maybe TRBD1 (6 bases). With 0 bases removed from V and 3 bases from J, the gap between germline ends came to 6 bases. The CDR3 has 14 residues. Germline V gene data show CDR1 as SGHKS and CDR2 as YYEKEE (reference sequence). CDR3 residues: CASSLEGANEKLFF. CDR3 nucleotides: TGTGCCAGCAGCTTGGAGGGGGCTAATGAAAAACTGTTTTTT.

This clone was picked up a small number of times. The J gene is TRBJ1-2, the V gene TRBV29-1; D is ambiguous. The length of the CDR3 is 11 residues. V was trimmed by 3 bases and J by 6 bases, leaving 8 bases between them. In germline, CDR1 is SQVTM, CDR2 ANQGSEA. For the CDR3, the DNA is TGCAGCGTTGATGGTGTCGATGGCTACACCTTC. Residues: CSVDGVDGYTF.

V is TRBV27 and J is TRBJ2-5; perhaps TRBD1 as D (6 bases). Trimming left V 5 bases short and J 3 bases short, with 16 bases between. Germline V gene data show CDR1 as MNHEY and CDR2 as SMNVEV (reference sequence). This CDR3 contains 15 residues. This chain's CDR3 is CASSAEQGRKETQYF. DNA of the CDR3: TGTGCCAGCAGTGCCGAACAGGGTAGGAAAGAGACCCAGTACTTC.

This chain links TRBV6-6 with TRBJ1-2; no clear D gene. The V end was cut by 0 bases, the J end by 8 bases, with 16 bases between. Germline CDR1 MNHNY, CDR2 SVGAGI (reference sequence). The CDR3 spans 15 residues. CDR3 bases: TGTGCCAGCAGTTACTCGACGGTAAATAGACAAGGCTACACCTTC. It specifies CASSYSTVNRQGYTF.

This clone was counted once. J is TRBJ2-5 and V is TRBV9; TRBD1 agrees at 8 bases. CDR1 and CDR2 (germline): SGDLS, YYNGEE. V lost 2 bases and J lost 2; bases outside the gene matches: 5. The CDR3 is 15 residues long. The CDR3 sequence is CASSVTTGGQETQYF. In DNA, the CDR3 is TGTGCCAGCAGCGTGACAACAGGGGGACAAGAGACCCAGTACTTC.

This clone was recorded only once. This chain joins TRBV10-3 and TRBJ2-7; D unresolved. Germline CDR1 ENHRY, CDR2 SYGVKD. Trimming left V 8 bases short and J 2 bases short, with 13 bases between. The CDR3 extends over 13 amino acids. CDR3 loop: CAIGRDSPYEQYF. CDR3 sequence (DNA): TGTGCCATCGGTAGGGATTCCCCCTACGAGCAGTACTTC.

This chain connects TRBV7-2 to TRBJ1-2, with D unresolved. This CDR3 is 14 amino acids long. The germline V gene encodes CDR1 SGHTA and CDR2 FQGNSA. V lost 1 base and J 3 bases, leaving 9 bases between the germline ends. CDR3 protein: CASSLGPSDYGYTF. DNA of the CDR3: TGTGCCAGCAGCTTAGGGCCGAGCGACTATGGCTACACCTTC.

The rearrangement uses TRBV5-1 and TRBJ1-1; tentatively, D is TRBD1 (6 bases). The V and J ends lost 4 bases and 3 bases respectively, with 13 bases between them. The CDR3 runs 14 residues. Germline CDR1 reads SGHRS; CDR2 reads YFSETQ. CDR3 DNA: TGCGCCAGCAGCCCATCAGGGGCCGACACTGAAGCTTTCTTT. This encodes CASSPSGADTEAFF.

V is TRBV5-4 and J is TRBJ1-1, with a tentative D call TRBD1 (5 bases). This CDR3 spans 15 amino acids. Germline assignment: CDR1 SGHNT and CDR2 YYREEE (reference sequence). The germline V and J ends were trimmed by 7 bases and 5 bases, with 21 bases remaining between them. The CDR3 nucleotides are TGTGCCAGCGGGTTCATCGGGGCGCTGGCTACTGAAGCTTTCTTT. This codes for CASGFIGALATEAFF.

The V and J genes are TRBV11-2 and TRBJ2-7; no clear D. V was cut by 0 bases and J by 2 bases, with 11 bases left in between. The CDR3 is made up of 15 amino acids. CDR1 and CDR2 from the germline V gene are SGHAT and FQNNGV. The CDR3 bases are TGTGCCAGCAGCTTAGAAGCAGGAAAAGCCTACGAGCAGTACTTC. Its protein is CASSLEAGKAYEQYF.

The chain is built from TRBV6-5 and TRBJ1-1; TRBD1 might be the D (6 bases). CDR1 and CDR2 (germline): MNHEY, SVGAGI. CDR3 size: 13 residues. V was clipped by 3 bases and J by 6 bases, with 11 bases between them. CDR3 DNA: TGTGCCAGCAGTTATCAGGGGAGGTCTGAAGCTTTCTTT. Its protein product is CASSYQGRSEAFF.

The chain links TRBV6-1 to TRBJ1-1; D is uncertain. CDR1 is MNHNS and CDR2 is SASEGT in the germline V gene. The CDR3 has 13 residues. With 8 bases removed from V and 0 bases from J, the gap between germline ends came to 10 bases. The CDR3 protein is CASLRSMNTEAFF. As DNA, the CDR3 is TGTGCCAGCCTTCGGAGCATGAACACTGAAGCTTTCTTT.

This clone was seen only a few times. V is TRBV11-2 and J is TRBJ1-1, with D uncertain. Germline V lookup: CDR1 SGHAT, CDR2 FQNNGV. This CDR3 is built from 15 residues. Trimming pared 5 bases from V and 0 bases from J, leaving 13 bases between. CDR3 DNA: TGTGCCAGCAGCCAAAGACGGACGATGAACACTGAAGCTTTCTTT. The encoded protein is CASSQRRTMNTEAFF.

The rearrangement joins TRBV6-1 to TRBJ1-1, with 9 positions matching TRBD1. With 3 bases clipped from V and 3 bases from J, the junction kept 8 bases outside the gene matches. Germline CDR1 and CDR2: MNHNS and SASEGT. This CDR3 spans 16 amino acids. DNA of the CDR3: TGTGCCAGCAGTGATCGAACAGGGGGCACTGACACTGAAGCTTTCTTT. Translation gives CASSDRTGGTDTEAFF.

This rearrangement joins TRBV7-2 to TRBJ2-7, with 8 bases identical to TRBD2. This CDR3 is built from 14 residues. Unmatched junction bases numbered 8, after V lost 5 bases and J lost 5 bases. Germline V gene data show CDR1 as SGHTA and CDR2 as FQGNSA. The CDR3 DNA reads as TGTGCCAGCAGCAAACCTGGGCGGGAGGACGAGCAGTACTTC. Its protein is CASSKPGREDEQYF.

This clone was recorded a few times. The chain joins TRBV2 to TRBJ2-7, with 7 bases fitting TRBD2. V lost 4 bases, J lost 1 base, and 4 bases stayed unmatched. Germline V lookup: CDR1 SNHLY, CDR2 FYNNEI. The length of the CDR3 is 14 residues. Here the CDR3 reads CASSVSSGSYEQYF. CDR3 sequence (DNA): TGTGCCAGCAGTGTCTCTAGCGGTTCCTACGAGCAGTACTTC.

The J gene is TRBJ2-7, the V gene TRBV6-5, with D maybe TRBD1 (6 bases). V shed 0 bases and J shed 3 bases, with 12 bases lying between them. The germline V gene encodes CDR1 MNHEY and CDR2 SVGAGI. This CDR3 has 15 residues. The CDR3 coding sequence is TGTGCCAGCAGTTACTCAGTCAGGGGCGACTACGAGCAGTACTTC. Translation: CASSYSVRGDYEQYF.

The rearrangement joins TRBV4-1 to TRBJ2-7; no clear D. Germline-derived CDR1 and CDR2 are MGHRA and YSYEKL. The CDR3 spans 13 residues. The V end lost 0 bases, the J end lost 4 bases, and 7 bases lay between the germline ends. Here the CDR3 reads CASSQDPWYEQYF. As DNA, the CDR3 is TGCGCCAGCAGCCAAGATCCTTGGTACGAGCAGTACTTC.

The chain uses TRBV5-6 and TRBJ2-7; possibly TRBD1 for D (6 bases). This CDR3 region has 15 residues. Germline V CDR1 and CDR2: SGHDT, YYEEEE. V was trimmed by 4 bases and J by 2 bases, leaving 16 bases between them. The CDR3 DNA sequence: TGTGCCAGCAGCGTATTAAACAGGGCAACCTACGAGCAGTACTTC. It codes for CASSVLNRATYEQYF.

The V and J genes are TRBV6-1 and TRBJ1-5; D unclear. The CDR3 is 14 amino acids. The V gene lost 5 bases and the J gene lost 0 bases, with 8 bases spanning the gap. Germline V lookup: CDR1 MNHNS, CDR2 SASEGT. DNA of the CDR3: TGTGCCAGCAGTCGACACGATAGCAATCAGCCCCAGCATTTT. Its translation is CASSRHDSNQPQHF.

V is TRBV9 and J is TRBJ2-2, with 9 bases fitting TRBD2. The CDR3 has 16 amino acids. The J segment lost 1 base and the V segment lost 2 bases, leaving 3 bases of the junction unmatched. Germline-derived CDR1 and CDR2 are SGDLS and YYNGEE. The CDR3 nucleotides are TGTGCCAGCAGCGTGAGCGGGGGGAAGAACACCGGGGAGCTGTTTTTT. Translated: CASSVSGGKNTGELFF.

The J gene is TRBJ1-2, the V gene TRBV6-5; no reliable D call. Per germline, CDR1 MNHEY and CDR2 SVGAGI. This CDR3 region has 14 residues. Deletions cut 5 bases from V and 3 bases from J, with 13 bases between. In DNA form, the CDR3 reads TGTGCCAGCAGTCGTCGGGGTGGGTACTATGGCTACACCTTC. Amino acid sequence: CASSRRGGYYGYTF.

In its sample, this clone was seen once. The chain carries TRBV4-3 and TRBJ1-2; D gene ambiguous. CDR3 length equals 14 residues. Germline values: CDR1 LGHNA, CDR2 YSLEER. V was pared by 4 bases and J by 6 bases, with 15 bases between. The CDR3 region has the DNA TGCGCCAGCAGCCCAAGCAGGACTGTGGATGGCTACACCTTC. The encoded protein is CASSPSRTVDGYTF.

This chain joins TRBV2 and TRBJ2-7; the match to TRBD1 covers 9 bases. The CDR3 totals 15 residues. The V gene's germline CDR1 is SNHLY and CDR2 FYNNEI. Losses at the gene ends were 1 base for V and 7 bases for J; bases not matched to a gene: 8. The CDR3 DNA sequence: TGTGCCAGCAGTGAAGTGAGGACAGGGGCGGGGGAGCAGTACTTC. It codes for CASSEVRTGAGEQYF.

The chain recombines TRBV5-8 with TRBJ1-2; D remains unclear. There are 13 residues in the CDR3. Germline CDR1 is SGHTS and CDR2 is YDEGEE. Between the trimmed V and J ends, which lost 2 bases and 0 bases, there was a span of 5 bases. CDR3 in amino acids: CASSFRPNYGYTF. CDR3 coding DNA: TGTGCCAGCAGCTTCCGGCCTAACTATGGCTACACCTTC.

The rearrangement links TRBV5-6 to TRBJ1-6; TRBD1 might be the D (5 bases). The CDR3 totals 15 residues. V was trimmed by 1 base and J by 4 bases, leaving 9 bases between them. Germline lookup yields CDR1 SGHDT and CDR2 YYEEEE. DNA of the CDR3: TGTGCCAGCAGCTTGCCCGCAGGGTATAATTCACCCCTCCACTTT. The encoded protein is CASSLPAGYNSPLHF.

This rearrangement joins TRBV15 to TRBJ1-3, with 7 bases identical to TRBD1. The CDR3 is 15 residues long. After removal of 1 base from V and 0 bases from J, the junction contained 0 bases not matched to a gene. CDR1 and CDR2 from the germline V gene are LNHNV and YYDKDF (reference sequence). CDR3 DNA: TGTGCCACCAGCAGAGCAGGGGGCTCTGGAAACACCATATATTTT. It encodes CATSRAGGSGNTIYF.

The V and J genes are TRBV14 and TRBJ2-1; D might be TRBD1 (5 bases). Trimming stripped 5 bases from V and 7 bases from J, with 18 bases between. The CDR3 extends over 15 amino acids. Germline CDR1 and CDR2: SGHDN and FVKESK. CDR3 sequence (DNA): TGTGCCAGCAGCGCCATGACAGCCCCTTCTAATGAGCAGTTCTTC. Translating it yields CASSAMTAPSNEQFF.

The chain joins TRBV11-2 to TRBJ1-4; a possible D gene is TRBD1 (6 bases). Germline V gene lookup returns CDR1 SGHAT and CDR2 FQNNGV. The length of the CDR3 is 13 residues. V was trimmed by 11 bases and J by 0 bases, leaving 10 bases between them. This chain's CDR3 is CASGATTNEKLFF. The CDR3, as DNA: TGTGCCTCAGGGGCCACAACTAATGAAAAACTGTTTTTT.